This entry lists 10 T cell receptor beta chains sequenced from one sample in a study of T cell responses to AZD1222 COVID-19 vaccine. Only in-frame clones appear in the TCRdb table, and some are missing; sequencing was by immunoSEQ multiplex PCR. The repertoire includes 85,000 to 90,000 clones, around 90% of them detected once, and 5.2% sits in the top ten. Sequenced here: peripheral blood, sampled on day 0 of MenACWY control vaccination. The receptors stem from an adult in good health.

The sample holds one count of this clone. The chain combines TRBV11-2 with TRBJ2-7; 12 bases agree with TRBD2. Germline V CDR1 and CDR2: SGHAT, FQNNGV. This CDR3 contains 15 residues. The V segment lost 5 bases and the J segment 4 bases; nucleotides outside the gene matches: 6. CDR3 DNA: TGTGCCAGCAGCCCTAGGACTAGCGGGATGTACGAGCAGTACTTC. This gives the protein CASSPRTSGMYEQYF. Full variable domain (rest looked up from reference TRBV11-2 and TRBJ2-7): EAGVAQSPRYKIIEKRQSVAFWCNPISGHATLYWYQQILGQGPKLLIQFQNNGVVDDSQLPKDRFSAERLKGVDSTLKIQPAKLEDSAVYLCASSPRTSGMYEQYFGPGTRLTVT.

This clone was observed once. The V call is TRBV28, the J call TRBJ1-2; possible D gene TRBD1, 6 bases. This CDR3 comprises 16 residues. CDR1 is MDHEN and CDR2 is SYDVKM in the germline V gene. The V end was cut by 7 bases, the J end by 7 bases, with 25 bases between. This CDR3 reads CASTGGGTNSWSGYTF. The DNA of the CDR3 is TGTGCCAGCACTGGGGGAGGGACAAACTCTTGGAGTGGCTACACCTTC.

This clone is a singleton in its sample. CDR3 region: CASSSHTTETEAFF. CDR3 DNA sequence: TGTGCCAGCAGCTCGCACACGACAGAGACTGAAGCTTTCTTT. V gene TRBV7-2 combines with J gene TRBJ1-1, with TRBD1 as a possible D gene (5 bases). The germline V gene has CDR1 SGHTA and CDR2 FQGNSA. The length of the CDR3 is 14 residues. Trimming removed 4 bases from V and 5 bases from J, with 14 bases in between.

The CDR3 spells CASSPPGPAKNIQYF. Written as DNA, the CDR3 is TGTGCCAGTAGTCCCCCAGGACCGGCCAAAAACATTCAGTACTTC. The chain uses TRBV19 and TRBJ2-4; D unclear. This CDR3 is built from 15 residues. V was pared by 5 bases and J by 1 base, with 12 bases between. Germline assignment: CDR1 LNHDA and CDR2 SQIVND (reference sequence).

The rearrangement uses TRBV28 and TRBJ2-7; possibly TRBD1 for D (7 bases). Germline assignment: CDR1 MDHEN and CDR2 SYDVKM. Trimming removed 7 bases from V and 3 bases from J, with 19 bases in between. The CDR3 is 15 residues long. In DNA, the CDR3 is TGTGCCAGCATCCAGACAGGGAGGCAAAACTACGAGCAGTACTTC. Its protein product is CASIQTGRQNYEQYF.

V is TRBV18 and J is TRBJ1-2; tentatively, D is TRBD1 (5 bases). Germline CDR1 and CDR2: KGHSH and LQKENI. The CDR3 is 16 amino acids. V dropped 2 bases and J dropped 4 bases, with 17 bases sitting between them. CDR3 coding DNA: TGTGCCAGCTCACCAACGGGGATCGGGGGACTCTATGGCTACACCTTC. This translates into CASSPTGIGGLYGYTF.

The CDR3 loop reads CASSLGTGWETQYF. CDR3 sequence (DNA): TGTGCCAGCAGCTTAGGGACAGGGTGGGAGACCCAGTACTTC. The rearrangement links TRBV7-2 to TRBJ2-5, with TRBD1 matching 8 bases. J was trimmed by 5 bases and V by 1 base; bases with no gene match: 3. Germline-derived CDR1 and CDR2 are SGHTA and FQGNSA. The CDR3 runs to 14 residues. The full variable domain, with the rest looked up from reference TRBV7-2 and TRBJ2-5, is GAGVSQSPSNKVTEKGKDVELRCDPISGHTALYWYRQSLGQGLEFLIYFQGNSAPDKSGLPSDRFSAERTGGSVSTLTIQRTQQEDSAVYLCASSLGTGWETQYFGPGTRLLVL.

V is TRBV7-9 and J is TRBJ1-5; the D gene is possibly TRBD1 (5 bases). The ends were cut back, 8 bases at V and 1 base at J, with 15 bases in the middle. CDR3 length: 15 residues. The germline gives CDR1 SEHNR, CDR2 FQNEAQ (reference sequence). The CDR3 sequence: CASQEIGGSNQPQHF. CDR3 in DNA: TGTGCCAGCCAAGAAATTGGGGGGAGCAATCAGCCCCAGCATTTT.

This sequence joins TRBV9 and TRBJ1-5; the match to TRBD1 covers 7 bases. Trimming cost V 0 bases and J 5 bases; bases outside gene matches: 5. The length of the CDR3 is 15 residues. The germline gives CDR1 SGDLS, CDR2 YYNGEE. The CDR3 sequence: CASSVGQGKDQPQHF. CDR3 DNA sequence: TGTGCCAGCAGCGTAGGACAGGGTAAGGATCAGCCCCAGCATTTT.

The rearrangement joins TRBV5-5 to TRBJ1-6; D is unresolved. The CDR3 covers 15 residues. V was pared by 4 bases and J by 4 bases, with 12 bases between. CDR1 SGHKS and CDR2 YYEKEE come from the germline V gene (reference sequence). The CDR3 sequence is CASSHTVDYNSPLHF. DNA for the CDR3: TGTGCCAGCAGCCACACAGTAGATTATAATTCACCCCTCCACTTT.